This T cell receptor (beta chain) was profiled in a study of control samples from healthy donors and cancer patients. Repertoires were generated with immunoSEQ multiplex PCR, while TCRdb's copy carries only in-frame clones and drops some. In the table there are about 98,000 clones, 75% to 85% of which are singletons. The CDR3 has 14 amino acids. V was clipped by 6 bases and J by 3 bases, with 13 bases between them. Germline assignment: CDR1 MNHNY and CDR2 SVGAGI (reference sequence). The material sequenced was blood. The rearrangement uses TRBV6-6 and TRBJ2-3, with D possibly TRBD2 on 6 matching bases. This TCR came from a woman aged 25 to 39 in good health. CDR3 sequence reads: CASRVEGRTDTQYF. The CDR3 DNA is TGTGCCAGCAGGGTCGAGGGGAGGACAGATACGCAGTATTTT.